This T cell receptor beta chain stems from a study of T cells in women clearing cervical HPV infection. Study findings and constraints: TRBV6-7 abundance was lower in cases than controls (about 0.099% versus 0.16%).

Clones were read by immunoSEQ multiplex PCR, and TCRdb kept only the in-frame ones, dropping some. The listing contains around 23,000 clones. This CDR3 is 13 amino acids long. CDR1 and CDR2 from the germline V gene are SEHNR and FQNEAQ (reference sequence). V lost 1 base to trimming and J lost 8 bases; unmatched junction nucleotides: 1. As concerns this clone: The antigen remains unidentified. The read ends 3 residues shy of where the CDR3 ends; the end is completed using the germline J gene.

Source material: blood buffy coat. The chain has TRBV7-9 and TRBJ1-4; 7 nucleotides line up with TRBD1. The receptor comes from a woman aged 18-70 years with a cervical HPV16 infection that either progressed to CIN3+ or cleared (not recorded which). The DNA read from the CDR3 is TGTGCCAGCAGCTTAGGACAGGGAGAAAAA. Protein sequence: CASSLGQGEK. The entire CDR3 reads CASSLGQGEKLFF.